A single sample gave rise to the 18 T cell receptor beta chains below, sequenced in a study of T cells in Graves' hyperthyroidism and ophthalmopathy. TCR beta CDR3 region amplification was performed from RNA transcripts. The HTBI primer set drove a first-round RT-PCR of the TCR CDR3. Using its own MiXCR run on the multiplex PCR reads, TCRdb lists one record per CDR3 protein. This sample yields 400,000 to 550,000 distinct CDR3 sequences, of which around 22% are seen a single time; around 10% belongs to the top ten. The source material was blood. Receptor source: a woman in her 30s with Graves' ophthalmopathy.

This clonotype was picked up many times. CDR3 coding DNA: TGCAGTGCTCCCGGGACAGGGGACGAGCAGTACTTC. Encoded protein: CSAPGTGDEQYF. The V call is TRBV20-1, the J call TRBJ2-7; 10 bases are a match to TRBD1. V lost 5 bases and J lost 5; bases outside the gene matches: 3. CDR1 DFQATT and CDR2 SNEGSKA come from the germline V gene (reference sequence). The CDR3 is 12 amino acids.

This clonotype showed up many times. This sequence joins TRBV15 and TRBJ2-5; D call uncertain. The CDR3 has 18 residues. V was trimmed by 0 bases and J by 0 bases, leaving 17 bases between them. Germline lookup yields CDR1 LNHNV and CDR2 YYDKDF (reference sequence). The CDR3 loop is CATSRDVWRSAYQETQYF. The CDR3 DNA follows: TGTGCCACCAGCAGAGATGTCTGGCGGTCGGCGTACCAAGAGACCCAGTACTTC.

Concerning this clonotype: A read error is likely, as this CDR3 ends without the conserved phenylalanine or tryptophan. DNA of the CDR3: TGCAGTACAGTTGGTCACCTGAACACTGAAGCTTTCTAT. Amino acid sequence: CSTVGHLNTEAFY. The chain joins TRBV20-1 to TRBJ1-1; D unresolved. The CDR3 has 13 residues. Between the trimmed V and J ends, which lost 8 bases and 0 bases, there was a span of 13 bases. Germline values: CDR1 DFQATT, CDR2 SNEGSKA (reference sequence).

Ten or more counts support this clonotype. The chain recombines TRBV12-5 with TRBJ2-6, with D perhaps matching TRBD2 (7 bases). CDR1 and CDR2 (germline): LGHNT, FRNRAP. This CDR3 has 18 amino acids. Trimming pared 2 bases from V and 2 bases from J, leaving 16 bases between. CDR3 nucleotide sequence: TGTGCTAGTGGTTTGAGTTACGGCGGGGGCGCTGGGGCCAACGTCCTGACTTTC. Translated, it gives CASGLSYGGGAGANVLTF.

The chain recombines TRBV6-2 or TRBV6-3 with TRBJ1-6; D is perhaps TRBD1 (6 bases). The length of the CDR3 is 16 residues. Trimming left V 5 bases short and J 4 bases short, with 15 bases between. Germline CDR1 and CDR2: MNHEY and SVGEGT. CDR3 sequence (DNA): TGTGCCAGCAGTCAGGGGTGGTCCACGTATAATTCACCCCTCCACTTT. Its translation is CASSQGWSTYNSPLHF.

This rearrangement joins TRBV6-5 to TRBJ1-1; tentatively, D is TRBD1 (6 bases). Germline V gene data show CDR1 as MNHEY and CDR2 as SVGAGI. The CDR3 is 14 amino acids. V was pared by 1 base and J by 5 bases, with 11 bases between. CDR3 region: CASSYFVRGTEAFF. The CDR3 bases are TGTGCCAGCAGTTACTTCGTCAGGGGAACTGAAGCTTTCTTT.

Comments on this clonotype: A much larger clone differs from this one at a single base, so this may be a read error. The chain combines TRBV6-1 with TRBJ1-2; the D gene is possibly TRBD1 (6 bases). This CDR3 contains 13 residues. Germline-derived CDR1 and CDR2 are MNHNS and SASEGT. This chain's CDR3 is CASSFRTDYGYSF. CDR3 coding DNA: TGTGCCAGCAGCTTTCGGACAGACTATGGCTACAGCTTC.

The sample holds many counts of this clonotype. This sequence joins TRBV7-2 and TRBJ1-5; D is ambiguous. The V gene's germline CDR1 is SGHTA and CDR2 FQGNSA. V lost 6 bases to trimming and J lost 7 bases, with 10 bases between them. This CDR3 has 12 residues. CDR3: CASRLPGQPQHF. The CDR3 nucleotides are TGTGCCAGCAGGCTTCCCGGCCAGCCCCAGCATTTT.

This chain connects TRBV28 to TRBJ1-2, with 7 positions matching TRBD1. Germline V gives CDR1 MDHEN, CDR2 SYDVKM. The CDR3 is 15 amino acids. Trimming took 6 bases from V and 8 from J; bases not matched to a gene: 15. CDR3 sequence (DNA): TGTGCCAGCAGGGACTCGGGACAGCACCGTGGGGGCTACACCTTC. It yields the protein CASRDSGQHRGGYTF.

V usage is TRBV18 and J usage is TRBJ1-2, with D hard to call. This CDR3 spans 13 amino acids. The V and J ends lost 0 bases and 3 bases respectively, with 5 bases between them. CDR1 and CDR2 (germline): KGHSH, LQKENI. CDR3 residues: CASSPPADYGYTF. In DNA, the CDR3 is TGTGCCAGCTCACCACCGGCGGACTATGGCTACACCTTC.

In this sample, this clonotype turned up many times. V and J are TRBV12-3 or TRBV12-4 and TRBJ1-1, with D possibly being TRBD1 (5 bases). The CDR3 consists of 14 residues. V gave up 5 bases and J gave up 6 bases, with 16 bases separating them. The CDR3: CASSPRTLGAEAFF. CDR3 sequence (DNA): TGTGCCAGCAGTCCAAGGACCTTAGGGGCTGAAGCTTTCTTT.

The chain has TRBV10-3 and TRBJ2-7; 7 bases align to TRBD2. Trimming at V came to 3 bases and at J to 4 bases, leaving 9 bases not matched to a gene. Per the germline V gene, CDR1 is ENHRY and CDR2 is SYGVKD. CDR3 size: 15 residues. The DNA of the CDR3 is TGTGCCATCAGTGACCCCGGGGGGAGTAAGTACGAGCAGTACTTC. Translated: CAISDPGGSKYEQYF.

A few counts support this clonotype. One base away lies a much larger clone, so this may be a sequencing read error. The chain combines TRBV18 with TRBJ2-5; D possibly corresponds to TRBD2 (5 bases). The CDR3 is made up of 13 amino acids. Per germline, CDR1 KGHSH and CDR2 LQKENI. The CDR3: CAGSPDGGETQYF. CDR3 in DNA: TGTGCCGGCTCACCGGATGGAGGAGAGACCCAGTACTTC.

This clonotype was detected many times. The rearrangement uses TRBV6-5 and TRBJ1-1; TRBD1 agrees at 7 bases. The CDR3 sequence is 14 residues long. Germline trimming cut 2 bases from V and 3 bases from J; bases unmatched to any gene: 3. Germline-derived CDR1 and CDR2 are MNHEY and SVGAGI. CDR3 in DNA: TGTGCCAGCAGTTACGACAGGGACCACACTGAAGCTTTCTTT. Amino acids: CASSYDRDHTEAFF.

This clonotype was seen at least ten times. This chain uses TRBV3-1 with TRBJ1-1; D unclear. The CDR3 extends over 15 amino acids. The germline CDR1 and CDR2 sequences are LGHDT and YNNKEL (reference sequence). Trimming removed 3 bases at V and 4 bases at J, with 15 bases between. CDR3 region: CASSHGIMGSTEAFF. The CDR3 DNA is TGTGCCAGCAGCCATGGGATCATGGGTAGCACTGAAGCTTTCTTT. Full variable domain (remainder filled in from reference TRBV3-1 and TRBJ1-1): DTAVSQTPKYLVTQMGNDKSIKCEQNLGHDTMYWYKQDSKKFLKIMFSYNNKELIINETVPNRFSPKSPDKAHLNLHINSLELGDSAVYFCASSHGIMGSTEAFFGQGTRLTVV.

This clonotype came up many times. V gene TRBV5-1 combines with J gene TRBJ2-2, with D uncertain. Germline CDR1 is SGHRS and CDR2 is YFSETQ. The CDR3 has 12 residues. Trimming left V 4 bases short and J 5 bases short, with 6 bases between. The CDR3 DNA reads TGCGCCAGCAGCGTTCAAACCGGGGAGCTGTTTTTT. Translation gives CASSVQTGELFF.

A remark on this clonotype: Its ends do not fully match the called genes, so a read error is possible. CDR3 DNA: TGTGCCAGCAGTTTATGGGGGGGGTTCCTGAACACCGGGGAGTTGTTTTTT. This gives the protein CASSLWGGFLNTGELFF. The rearrangement links TRBV12-3 or TRBV12-4 to TRBJ2-2; 7 bases align to TRBD2. This CDR3 comprises 17 residues.

This clonotype came up many times. This rearrangement joins TRBV14 to TRBJ2-5; D is uncertain. The V end was cut by 6 bases, the J end by 2 bases, with 10 bases between. CDR1 and CDR2 from the germline V gene are SGHDN and FVKESK. There are 13 residues in the CDR3. CDR3 in amino acids: CASSQLIQETQYF. The CDR3, as DNA: TGTGCCAGCAGTCAACTGATACAAGAGACCCAGTACTTC.